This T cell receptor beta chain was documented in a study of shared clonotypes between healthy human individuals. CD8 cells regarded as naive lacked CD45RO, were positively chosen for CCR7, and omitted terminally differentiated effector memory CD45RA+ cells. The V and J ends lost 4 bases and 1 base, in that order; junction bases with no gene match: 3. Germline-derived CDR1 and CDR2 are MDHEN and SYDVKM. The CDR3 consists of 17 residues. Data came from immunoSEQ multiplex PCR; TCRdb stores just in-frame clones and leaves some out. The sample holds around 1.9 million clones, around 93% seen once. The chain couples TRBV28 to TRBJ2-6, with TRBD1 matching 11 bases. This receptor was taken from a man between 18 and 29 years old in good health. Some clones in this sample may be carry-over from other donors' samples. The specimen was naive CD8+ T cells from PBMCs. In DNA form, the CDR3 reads TGTGCCAGCAGTTGGACAGGGGGCCTTTCTGGGGCCAACGTCCTGACTTTC. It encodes CASSWTGGLSGANVLTF.